One sample yielded the 18 T cell receptor beta chains listed below, sequenced in a study of tumor-infiltrating lymphocytes in primary liver carcinoma. TCR beta cDNA was reverse-transcribed from around 0.55 ug of total RNA. The reaction used a constant-region primer and ProtoScript II reverse transcriptase. Modified slightly, ARM-PCR produced TCR beta libraries over three nested multiplex PCR rounds. PCR rounds one and two used TRBV1-TRBV30 forward primers with a C-beta reverse primer for around 11 cycles each. In TCRdb, the multiplex PCR reads were re-called with MiXCR into one record per CDR3 protein. The sample lists approximately 190,000 distinct CDR3 sequences, around 81% occurring once. It was from about 19-30 mg of unsorted bulk tissue that RNA and DNA were co-extracted. Sequencing used tumor tissue from primary liver carcinoma. These receptors were taken from a man aged 35 to 55 with primary liver carcinoma and hepatitis B virus infection.

A remark on this clonotype: An end of the junction does not agree with germline; a read error may underlie this. This chain uses TRBV4-1 with TRBJ2-1, with D maybe TRBD2 (6 bases). The germline gives CDR1 MGHRA, CDR2 YSYEKL. The CDR3 spans 19 residues. The CDR3 sequence: CASSQETTGSLRSYNVQSF. The CDR3 coding sequence is TGCGCCAGCAGCCAAGAAACTACCGGGAGCCTCAGATCCTACAATGTGCAGTCCTTC.

The chain couples TRBV29-1 to TRBJ1-1; D is perhaps TRBD1 (5 bases). The V gene's germline CDR1 is SQVTM and CDR2 ANQGSEA. The length of the CDR3 is 12 residues. In DNA, the CDR3 is TGCATCGTCTCCCAGGGCAGGACTGAAGCTTTCTTT. Its translation is CIVSQGRTEAFF.

This clonotype was observed a handful of times. Since a much larger clone is just one base distant, this may be a read error. The chain links TRBV6-1 to TRBJ1-3; D possibly corresponds to TRBD1 (5 bases). The CDR3 totals 15 residues. Germline-derived CDR1 and CDR2 are MNHNS and SASEGT. In nucleotides, the CDR3 is TGTGTCAGCGGACCAGGGACGGCCTCTGGAAACACCATATATTTT. It specifies CVSGPGTASGNTIYF.

The CDR3, as DNA: TGTGCCGGCAGCAACGCCGGGCTAACGGGGCTCTCCTACAATGAGCAGTTCTTC. This sequence encodes CAGSNAGLTGLSYNEQFF. The chain is built from TRBV21-1 and TRBJ2-1; the table names TRBD2, a call not compared with the DNA. TRBV21-1 is marked as a pseudogene. The CDR3 loop spans 18 amino acids.

Concerning this clonotype itself: This may be a read error: a much more frequent sequence differs by one nucleotide. This rearrangement joins TRBV29-1 to TRBJ2-7, with D perhaps TRBD1 (7 bases). The germline V gene encodes CDR1 SQVTM and CDR2 ANQGSEA. This CDR3 is 12 amino acids long. The ends were cut back, 4 bases at V and 6 bases at J, with 13 bases in the middle. In DNA, the CDR3 is TGCAGCGTTGGAAGGAGGGGGCTCGAGCAGTACTTC. Amino acids: CSVGRRGLEQYF.

As regards this clonotype: At one end, the junction sequence differs from germline, possibly due to a read error. V is TRBV4-3 and J is TRBJ2-7, with D maybe TRBD1 (6 bases). The CDR3 extends over 13 amino acids. Germline CDR1 is LGHNA and CDR2 is YSLEER. The CDR3 DNA is TGCGCCAGCAGTCAACAGGGAGAGTCCGAGAAGTACTTC. Its protein product is CASSQQGESEKYF.

The V call is TRBV10-2, the J call TRBJ2-7; 8 bases align to TRBD2. The germline V gene encodes CDR1 WSHSY and CDR2 SAAADI. There are 18 residues in the CDR3. V was clipped by 1 base and J by 3 bases; unmatched bases: 14. The chain's CDR3 is CASSELAGGLGGCYEQYF. The DNA of the CDR3 is TGCGCCAGCAGTGAGTTGGCGGGAGGCCTCGGCGGGTGCTACGAGCAGTACTTC.

About this clonotype itself: This could be a read error, since a much larger clone is one nucleotide away. CDR3 sequence: CAISAGTSGVARDTRYF. CDR3 coding DNA: TGTGCCATCAGTGCGGGGACTAGCGGGGTGGCCCGAGATACGCGGTATTTT. The V gene is TRBV10-3, the J gene TRBJ2-3, with TRBD2 matching over 13 bases. CDR1 ENHRY and CDR2 SYGVKD come from the germline V gene. CDR3 length: 17 amino acids.

Notes on this clonotype: Germline and junction disagree at one end, which may indicate a read error. V usage is TRBV5-5 and J usage is TRBJ2-3; maybe TRBD1 (5 bases). Per germline, CDR1 SGHKS and CDR2 YYEKEE (reference sequence). The CDR3 consists of 14 residues. In DNA, the CDR3 is TGTCCCAGCAGCTTCACAGGTCGAACAGATACGCAATATTTT. This sequence encodes CPSSFTGRTDTQYF.

Regarding this clonotype: Germline is not matched at one junction end, which may reflect a read error. The chain has TRBV10-3 and TRBJ2-3; a weak D match, TRBD1 (6 bases). The CDR3 contains 19 residues. Germline CDR1 and CDR2: ENHRY and SYGVKD. CDR3 nucleotide sequence: TGTGCAATCAGTGAGTCCGCCGGGACACTCCTATTAAGCACAGATACGCATTATTTT. Translating gives CAISESAGTLLLSTDTHYF.

This clonotype was seen only once. The CDR3 does not end in the conserved phenylalanine or tryptophan, so this is likely a read error. The V call is TRBV11-3, the J call TRBJ1-5; D tentatively reads TRBD1 or TRBD2 (5 bases each). The J call is uncertain, as TRBJ2-3 better fits the DNA end. This CDR3 region has 15 residues. Germline V gene sequence: CDR1 SGHNT, CDR2 YENEEA. The CDR3 is CASSLDLGVAQPQYL. DNA of the CDR3: TGCGCCAGCAGCTTAGATCTGGGGGTGGCTCAGCCTCAGTATTTG.

A word on this clonotype: A junction boundary mismatches the germline segment, possibly from a read error. V is TRBV25-1 and J is TRBJ1-5; 9 bases match TRBD1. The germline gives CDR1 MGHDK, CDR2 SYGVNS. The CDR3 is made up of 18 amino acids. The CDR3 loop reads CARTTGTGPPLGNQPQHF. Here the CDR3 DNA reads TGCGCCAGGACCACCGGGACAGGGCCTCCTTTGGGCAATCAGCCCCAGCATTTT.

Turning to this clonotype: One junction end does not reproduce the germline sequence, and a read error may be involved. This chain connects TRBV11-2 to TRBJ2-2, with a possible D match to TRBD2 (6 bases). CDR3 length: 17 amino acids. CDR1 is SGHAT, CDR2 FQNNGV, per germline. The CDR3: CASRIGDWRANTGKLFF. The CDR3 region has the DNA TGTGCCAGCAGAATAGGGGACTGGAGGGCGAACACCGGGAAGCTGTTTTTT.

Comments on this clonotype: The junction and the germline gene differ at one end; a read error may be behind it. The chain is built from TRBV4-3 and TRBJ1-2; perhaps TRBD1 as D (6 bases). The germline V gene encodes CDR1 LGHNA and CDR2 YSLEER. This CDR3 has 16 residues. The CDR3 nucleotides are TGCGACAGCAGCCAGGCGGGGGCAGGGAGGAACTATGGCTACAACTTC. Translated: CDSSQAGAGRNYGYNF.

With regard to this clonotype: This may be a read error: a much more frequent sequence differs by one nucleotide. The chain is built from TRBV28 and TRBJ1-2, with 8 bases identical to TRBD1. Germline trimming cut 11 bases from V and 4 bases from J; bases unmatched to any gene: 12. The CDR3 spans 14 residues. The germline gives CDR1 MDHEN, CDR2 SYDVKM. CDR3 in amino acids: CAGNSGQGAYGYTF. The CDR3 DNA is TGTGCCGGCAATTCCGGACAGGGCGCCTATGGCTACACCTTC.

This clonotype was recorded many times. V gene TRBV12-3 or TRBV12-4 combines with J gene TRBJ1-3; possibly TRBD1 for D (5 bases). CDR3 length: 13 amino acids. Trimming shortened V by 6 bases and J by 1 base, and 7 bases separated the two germline ends. The CDR3 DNA reads TGTGCCAGCAGGAGGGGTTCTGGAAACACCATATATTTT. Encoded protein: CASRRGSGNTIYF.

To note about this clonotype: At one end, the junction sequence differs from germline, possibly due to a read error. This chain connects TRBV11-2 to TRBJ2-7; D perhaps matches TRBD2 (5 bases). CDR1 is SGHAT and CDR2 is FQNNGV in the germline V gene. This CDR3 region has 12 residues. This CDR3 reads CASRIALGEQYF. In nucleotides, the CDR3 is TGTGCTAGCAGGATAGCGCTCGGCGAGCAGTACTTC. Drawing the rest from reference TRBV11-2 and TRBJ2-7, the complete variable domain is EAGVAQSPRYKIIEKRQSVAFWCNPISGHATLYWYQQILGQGPKLLIQFQNNGVVDDSQLPKDRFSAERLKGVDSTLKIQPAKLEDSAVYLCASRIALGEQYFGPGTRLTVT.

Note on this clonotype: An end of the junction differs from the germline gene, which may be a read error. The gene calls are TRBV7-8 and TRBJ2-2; 8 bases agree with TRBD1. Germline values: CDR1 SGHVS, CDR2 FQNEAQ. The CDR3 is made up of 18 amino acids. The CDR3 DNA reads as TGTACCAGCAGACTAACCCCTCCGGGACAGGCTCCCACCGGGGGGCTGTTTTTT. Its protein is CTSRLTPPGQAPTGGLFF.